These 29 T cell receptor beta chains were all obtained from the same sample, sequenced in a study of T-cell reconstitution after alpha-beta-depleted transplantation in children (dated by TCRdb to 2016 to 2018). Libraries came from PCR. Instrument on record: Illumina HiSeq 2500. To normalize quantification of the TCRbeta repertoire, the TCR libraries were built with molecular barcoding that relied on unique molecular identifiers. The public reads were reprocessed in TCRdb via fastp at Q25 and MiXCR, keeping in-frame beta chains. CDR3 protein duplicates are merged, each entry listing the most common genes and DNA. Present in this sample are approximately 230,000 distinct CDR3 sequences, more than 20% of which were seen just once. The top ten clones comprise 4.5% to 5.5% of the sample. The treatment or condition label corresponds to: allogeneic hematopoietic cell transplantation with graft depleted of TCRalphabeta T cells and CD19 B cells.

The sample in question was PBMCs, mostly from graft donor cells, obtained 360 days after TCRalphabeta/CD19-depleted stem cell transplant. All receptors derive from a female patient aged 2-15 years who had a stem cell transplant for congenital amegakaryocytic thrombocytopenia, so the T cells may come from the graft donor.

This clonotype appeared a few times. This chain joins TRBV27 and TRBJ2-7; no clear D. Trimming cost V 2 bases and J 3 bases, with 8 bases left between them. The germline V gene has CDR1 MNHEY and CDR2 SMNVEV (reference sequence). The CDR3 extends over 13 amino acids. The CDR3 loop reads CASSLRDNYEQYF. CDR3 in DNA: TGTGCCAGCAGTTTACGAGACAACTACGAGCAGTACTTC.

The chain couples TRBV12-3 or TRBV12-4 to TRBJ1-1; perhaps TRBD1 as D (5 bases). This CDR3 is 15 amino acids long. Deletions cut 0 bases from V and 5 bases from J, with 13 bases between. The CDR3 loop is CASSLASRGLTEAFF. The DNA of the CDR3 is TGTGCCAGCAGTTTAGCGTCGAGGGGTTTAACTGAAGCTTTCTTT.

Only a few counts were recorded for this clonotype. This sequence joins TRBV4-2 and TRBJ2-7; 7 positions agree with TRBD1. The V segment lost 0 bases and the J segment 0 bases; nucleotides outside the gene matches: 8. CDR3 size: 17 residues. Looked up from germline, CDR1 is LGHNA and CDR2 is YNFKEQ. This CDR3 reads CASSQDGPTGYSYEQYF. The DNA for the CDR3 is TGTGCCAGCAGCCAAGATGGCCCGACAGGGTACTCCTACGAGCAGTACTTC.

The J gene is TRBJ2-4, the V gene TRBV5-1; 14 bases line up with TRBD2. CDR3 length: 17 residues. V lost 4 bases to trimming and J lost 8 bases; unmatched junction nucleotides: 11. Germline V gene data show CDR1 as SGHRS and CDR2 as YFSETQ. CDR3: CASSPGTSGSTGDIQYF. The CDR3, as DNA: TGCGCCAGCAGCCCAGGGACTAGCGGGAGTACAGGGGACATTCAGTACTTC. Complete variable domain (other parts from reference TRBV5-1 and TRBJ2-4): KAGVTQTPRYLIKTRGQQVTLSCSPISGHRSVSWYQQTPGQGLQFLFEYFSETQRNKGNFPGRFSGRQFSNSRSEMNVSTLELGDSALYLCASSPGTSGSTGDIQYFGAGTRLSVL.

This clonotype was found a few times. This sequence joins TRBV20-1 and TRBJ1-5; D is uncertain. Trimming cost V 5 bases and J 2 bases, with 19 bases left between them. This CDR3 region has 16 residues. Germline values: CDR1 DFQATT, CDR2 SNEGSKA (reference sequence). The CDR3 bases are TGCAGTGCTCCGCTTGTCACCAAGGCGGGCAATCAGCCCCAGCATTTT. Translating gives CSAPLVTKAGNQPQHF.

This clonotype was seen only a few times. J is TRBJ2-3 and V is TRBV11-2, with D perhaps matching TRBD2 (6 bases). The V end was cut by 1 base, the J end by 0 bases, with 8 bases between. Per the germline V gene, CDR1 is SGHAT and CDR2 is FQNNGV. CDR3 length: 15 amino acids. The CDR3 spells CASSLVRGSTDTQYF. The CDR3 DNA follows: TGTGCCAGCAGCTTAGTGCGGGGAAGCACAGATACGCAGTATTTT. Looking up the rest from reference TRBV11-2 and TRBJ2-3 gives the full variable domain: EAGVAQSPRYKIIEKRQSVAFWCNPISGHATLYWYQQILGQGPKLLIQFQNNGVVDDSQLPKDRFSAERLKGVDSTLKIQPAKLEDSAVYLCASSLVRGSTDTQYFGPGTRLTVL.

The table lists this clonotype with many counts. The DNA for the CDR3 is TGCAGCGTTGAGGGCAGGGGCCCCTACGAGCAGTACTTC. Encoded protein: CSVEGRGPYEQYF. The V call is TRBV29-1, the J call TRBJ2-7; TRBD1 might be the D (6 bases). Germline loops: CDR1 SQVTM, CDR2 ANQGSEA. There are 13 residues in the CDR3. Trimming took off 3 bases at V and 2 bases at J, with 11 bases between the two ends.

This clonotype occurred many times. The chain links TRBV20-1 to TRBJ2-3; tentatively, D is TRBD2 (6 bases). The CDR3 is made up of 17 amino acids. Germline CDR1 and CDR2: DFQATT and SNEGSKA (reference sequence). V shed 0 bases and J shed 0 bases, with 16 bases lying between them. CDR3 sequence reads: CSARDWGSGHSTDTQYF. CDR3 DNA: TGCAGTGCTAGAGATTGGGGTAGCGGCCATAGCACAGATACGCAGTATTTT.

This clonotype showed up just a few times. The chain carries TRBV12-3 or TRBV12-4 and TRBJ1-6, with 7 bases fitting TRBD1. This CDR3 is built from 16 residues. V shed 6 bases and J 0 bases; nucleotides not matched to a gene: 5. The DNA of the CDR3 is TGTGCCAGCAGGCGGGGACAGAGCTCCTATAATTCACCCCTCCACTTT. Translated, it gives CASRRGQSSYNSPLHF.

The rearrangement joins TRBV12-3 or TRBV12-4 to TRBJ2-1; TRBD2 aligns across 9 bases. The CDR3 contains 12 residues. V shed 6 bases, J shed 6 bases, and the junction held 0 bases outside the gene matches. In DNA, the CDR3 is TGTGCCAGCAGAGCGGGGGGCAATGAGCAGTTCTTC. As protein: CASRAGGNEQFF.

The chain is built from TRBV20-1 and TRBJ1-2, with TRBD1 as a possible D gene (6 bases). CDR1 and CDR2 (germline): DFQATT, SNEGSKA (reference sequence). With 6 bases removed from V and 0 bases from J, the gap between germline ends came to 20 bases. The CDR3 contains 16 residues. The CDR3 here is CSAQDRGGSANYGYTF. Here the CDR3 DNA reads TGCAGTGCCCAGGACAGAGGGGGTTCGGCTAACTATGGCTACACCTTC.

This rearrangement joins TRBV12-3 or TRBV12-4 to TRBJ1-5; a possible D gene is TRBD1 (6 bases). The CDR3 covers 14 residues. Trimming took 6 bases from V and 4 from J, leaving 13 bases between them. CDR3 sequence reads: CASSRITGNQPQHF. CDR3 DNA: TGTGCCAGCAGCCGGATAACAGGGAATCAGCCCCAGCATTTT.

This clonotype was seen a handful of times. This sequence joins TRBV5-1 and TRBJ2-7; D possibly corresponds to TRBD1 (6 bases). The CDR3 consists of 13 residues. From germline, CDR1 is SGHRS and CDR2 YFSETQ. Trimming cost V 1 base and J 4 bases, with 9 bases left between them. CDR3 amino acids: CASSLTGIYEQYF. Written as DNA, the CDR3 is TGCGCCAGCAGCTTGACAGGGATTTACGAGCAGTACTTC.

The CDR3 coding sequence is TGTGCCAGCAGCCAAGCCTCCGGGACAGCAAAAAACATTCAGTACTTC. It codes for CASSQASGTAKNIQYF. The rearrangement uses TRBV4-2 and TRBJ2-4, with 7 bases identical to TRBD1. The CDR3 sequence is 16 residues long. Germline CDR1 is LGHNA and CDR2 is YNFKEQ. The V gene end was trimmed by 1 base and the J gene end by 4 bases; junction bases not matched to a gene: 7.

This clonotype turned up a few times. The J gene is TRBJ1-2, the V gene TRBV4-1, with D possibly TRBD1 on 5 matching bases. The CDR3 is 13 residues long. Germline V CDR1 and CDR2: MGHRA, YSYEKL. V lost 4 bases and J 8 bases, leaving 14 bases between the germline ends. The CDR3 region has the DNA TGCGCCAGCAGCCGTCCCCAACAGGCGGGCTACACCTTC. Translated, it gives CASSRPQQAGYTF.

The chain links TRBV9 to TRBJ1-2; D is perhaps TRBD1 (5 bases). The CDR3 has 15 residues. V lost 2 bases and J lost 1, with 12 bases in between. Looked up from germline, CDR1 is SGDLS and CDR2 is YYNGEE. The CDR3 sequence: CASSVGASVNYGYTF. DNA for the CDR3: TGTGCCAGCAGCGTCGGGGCGTCCGTTAACTATGGCTACACCTTC.

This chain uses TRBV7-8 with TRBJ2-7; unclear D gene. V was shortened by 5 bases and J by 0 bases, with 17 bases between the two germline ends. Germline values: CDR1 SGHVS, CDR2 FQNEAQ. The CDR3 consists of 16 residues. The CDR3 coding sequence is TGTGCCAGCAGCACCCCCAGCGCTATGAGCTCCTACGAGCAGTACTTC. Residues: CASSTPSAMSSYEQYF.

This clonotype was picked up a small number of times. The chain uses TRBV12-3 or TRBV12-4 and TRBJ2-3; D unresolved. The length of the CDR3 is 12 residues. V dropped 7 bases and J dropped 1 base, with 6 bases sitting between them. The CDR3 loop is CASTTGTDTQYF. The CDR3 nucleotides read TGTGCCAGCACTACAGGCACAGATACGCAGTATTTT.

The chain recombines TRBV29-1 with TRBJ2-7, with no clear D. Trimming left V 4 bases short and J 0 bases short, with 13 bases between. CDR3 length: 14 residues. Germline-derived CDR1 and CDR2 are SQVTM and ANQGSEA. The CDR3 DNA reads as TGCAGCGTTGCGGACCCACGCCCCTCCTACGAGCAGTACTTC. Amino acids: CSVADPRPSYEQYF.

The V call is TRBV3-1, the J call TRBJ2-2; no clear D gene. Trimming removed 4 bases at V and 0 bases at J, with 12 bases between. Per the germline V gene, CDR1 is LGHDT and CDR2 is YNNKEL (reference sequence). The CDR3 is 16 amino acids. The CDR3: CASSLFPQANTGELFF. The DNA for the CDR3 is TGTGCCAGCAGCCTCTTCCCCCAGGCGAACACCGGGGAGCTGTTTTTT.

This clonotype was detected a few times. The CDR3 loop reads CASSRLPPGTDTQYF. The CDR3 DNA reads as TGTGCCAGCAGTCGCCTTCCCCCAGGTACAGATACGCAGTATTTT. This chain links TRBV12-3 or TRBV12-4 with TRBJ2-3; D unresolved. V lost 5 bases, J lost 3 bases, and 15 bases lay in between. The CDR3 runs 15 residues.

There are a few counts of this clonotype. The CDR3 sequence is CASSLLLLAGGSEQYF. Here the CDR3 DNA reads TGTGCCAGCAGCTTGCTCCTGCTAGCGGGGGGCTCCGAGCAGTACTTC. This chain uses TRBV5-5 with TRBJ2-7, with 11 bases that match TRBD2. The germline gives CDR1 SGHKS, CDR2 YYEKEE (reference sequence). The J segment lost 6 bases and the V segment lost 1 base, leaving 9 bases of the junction unmatched. The CDR3 has 16 amino acids.

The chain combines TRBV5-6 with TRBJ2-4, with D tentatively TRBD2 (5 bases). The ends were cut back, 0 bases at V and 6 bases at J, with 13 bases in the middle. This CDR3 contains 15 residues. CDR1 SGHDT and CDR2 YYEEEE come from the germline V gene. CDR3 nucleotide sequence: TGTGCCAGCAGCTTGGGGGCAGCGGCCTCAAACATTCAGTACTTC. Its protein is CASSLGAAASNIQYF.

The CDR3 region has the DNA TGTGCCAGCAGTGTCACTGCAGACAATGAGCAGTTCTTC. It yields the protein CASSVTADNEQFF. This sequence joins TRBV25-1 and TRBJ2-1; D unclear. Germline V lookup: CDR1 MGHDK, CDR2 SYGVNS. With 4 bases removed from V and 5 bases from J, the gap between germline ends came to 9 bases. CDR3 length equals 13 residues.

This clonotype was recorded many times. In DNA form, the CDR3 reads TGTGCCAGCAGGGGGGGACAGGAGTCCTCTGGGGCCAACGTCCTGACTTTC. This sequence encodes CASRGGQESSGANVLTF. The genes are TRBV2 and TRBJ2-6, with TRBD1 matching 8 bases. This CDR3 is built from 17 residues. The trim removed 6 bases at V and 0 bases at J, leaving 7 bases unmatched. Germline V gene sequence: CDR1 SNHLY, CDR2 FYNNEI.

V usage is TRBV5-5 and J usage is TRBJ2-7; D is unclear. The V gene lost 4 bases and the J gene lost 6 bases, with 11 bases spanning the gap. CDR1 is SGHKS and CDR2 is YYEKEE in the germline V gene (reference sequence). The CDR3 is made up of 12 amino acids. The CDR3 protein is CASSLPLGEQYF. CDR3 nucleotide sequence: TGTGCCAGCAGCCTCCCCTTGGGCGAGCAGTACTTC.

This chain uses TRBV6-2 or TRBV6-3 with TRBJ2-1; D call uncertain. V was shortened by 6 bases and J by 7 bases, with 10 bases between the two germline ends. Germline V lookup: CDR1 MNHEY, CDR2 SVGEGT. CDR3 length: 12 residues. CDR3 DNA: TGTGCCAGCAGCAATAACGGGAATGAGCAGTTCTTC. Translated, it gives CASSNNGNEQFF.

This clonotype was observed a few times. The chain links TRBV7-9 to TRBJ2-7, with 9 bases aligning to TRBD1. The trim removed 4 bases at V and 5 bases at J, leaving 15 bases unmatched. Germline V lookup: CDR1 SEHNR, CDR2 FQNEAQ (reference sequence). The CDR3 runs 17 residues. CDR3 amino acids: CASSSNAGRDRAHEQYF. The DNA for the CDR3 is TGTGCCAGCAGCTCTAACGCGGGCCGGGACAGGGCACACGAGCAGTACTTC.

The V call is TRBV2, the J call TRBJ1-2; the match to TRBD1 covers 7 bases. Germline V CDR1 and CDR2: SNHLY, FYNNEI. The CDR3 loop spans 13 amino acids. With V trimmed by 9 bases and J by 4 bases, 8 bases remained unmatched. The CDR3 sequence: CARAGGYLYGYTF. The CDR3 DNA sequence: TGTGCCAGGGCAGGGGGATACCTCTATGGCTACACCTTC. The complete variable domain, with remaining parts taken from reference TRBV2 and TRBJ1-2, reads EPEVTQTPSHQVTQMGQEVILRCVPISNHLYFYWYRQILGQKVEFLVSFYNNEISEKSEIFDDQFSVERPDGSNFTLKIRSTKLEDSAMYFCARAGGYLYGYTFGSGTRLTVV.